The 26 T cell receptor beta chains below come from one sample, sequenced in a study of cytomegalovirus exposure and HLA in healthy donors. Vbeta (60) and Jbeta (13) primers were used in the PCR. TCRdb keeps only in-frame clones here, not all; method: immunoSEQ multiplex PCR. The sample has roughly 73,000 clones, 60% to 75% seen once. The specimen sequenced was PBMCs. The receptors originated from a man in his sixties or seventies in good health and CMV-seronegative.

The chain recombines TRBV6-1 with TRBJ2-1; 15 bases match TRBD2. The trim removed 2 bases at V and 8 bases at J, leaving 13 bases unmatched. This CDR3 comprises 19 residues. CDR1 is MNHNS, CDR2 SASEGT, per germline. DNA for the CDR3: TGTGCCAGCAGTGAAATCTTGTTGGGACTAGCGGGAGGAGGAGATGAGCAGTTCTTC. It codes for CASSEILLGLAGGGDEQFF.

This clone showed up just once. The V and J genes are TRBV28 and TRBJ1-2; TRBD1 aligns across 7 bases. This CDR3 is built from 12 residues. Looked up from germline, CDR1 is MDHEN and CDR2 is SYDVKM. V lost 6 bases to trimming and J lost 4 bases; unmatched junction nucleotides: 2. CDR3 residues: CASRTGSYGYTF. DNA of the CDR3: TGTGCCAGCAGGACAGGGAGCTATGGCTACACCTTC.

The chain is built from TRBV7-2 and TRBJ2-7, with TRBD1 matching 7 bases. Trimming cost V 1 base and J 2 bases; bases outside gene matches: 2. The germline CDR1 and CDR2 sequences are SGHTA and FQGNSA. This CDR3 has 14 amino acids. In DNA, the CDR3 is TGTGCCAGCAGCTTAGGGGACAGTCCCTACGAGCAGTACTTC. This gives the protein CASSLGDSPYEQYF. The whole variable domain, filled in from reference TRBV7-2 and TRBJ2-7, reads GAGVSQSPSNKVTEKGKDVELRCDPISGHTALYWYRQSLGQGLEFLIYFQGNSAPDKSGLPSDRFSAERTGGSVSTLTIQRTQQEDSAVYLCASSLGDSPYEQYFGPGTRLTVT.

The chain combines TRBV14 with TRBJ2-7, with a tentative D call TRBD2 (6 bases). V lost 5 bases and J lost 3, with 14 bases in between. The CDR3 sequence is 14 residues long. CDR1 is SGHDN, CDR2 FVKESK, per germline. The CDR3 sequence: CASSYASGYYEQYF. CDR3 nucleotides: TGTGCCAGCAGCTACGCGAGCGGGTACTACGAGCAGTACTTC.

In DNA form, the CDR3 reads TGTGCCAGCAGCGATCTAGCGGGAGGGAGCACAGATACGCAGTATTTT. Translating gives CASSDLAGGSTDTQYF. The rearrangement links TRBV9 to TRBJ2-3, with 12 bases lining up with TRBD2. The CDR3 runs to 16 residues. The germline V gene encodes CDR1 SGDLS and CDR2 YYNGEE. Trimming took 3 bases from V and 0 from J; bases not matched to a gene: 2.

The chain employs TRBV2 and TRBJ1-1; a weak D match, TRBD1 (6 bases). The CDR3 length is 14 residues. Trimming took off 6 bases at V and 2 bases at J, with 13 bases between the two ends. Germline CDR1 reads SNHLY; CDR2 reads FYNNEI. This chain's CDR3 is CASSQQGPNTEAFF. The DNA for the CDR3 is TGTGCCAGCAGCCAACAGGGCCCAAACACTGAAGCTTTCTTT.

The chain combines TRBV19 with TRBJ2-1, with a possible D match to TRBD1 (6 bases). The CDR3 covers 13 residues. CDR1 is LNHDA, CDR2 SQIVND, per germline (reference sequence). V shed 5 bases and J shed 7 bases, with 12 bases lying between them. The CDR3 DNA reads TGTGCCAGTAGTCCTTGGACAGCTAATGAGCAGTTCTTC. Translation gives CASSPWTANEQFF.

The chain joins TRBV7-2 to TRBJ2-3; D not resolved. Trimming took 1 base from V and 0 from J, leaving 5 bases between them. This CDR3 spans 14 amino acids. CDR1 SGHTA and CDR2 FQGNSA come from the germline V gene. CDR3 region: CASSLGLSTDTQYF. CDR3 bases: TGTGCCAGCAGCTTAGGACTTAGCACAGATACGCAGTATTTT.

The chain combines TRBV30 with TRBJ2-1; 13 positions agree with TRBD2. Trimming at V came to 3 bases and at J to 8 bases, leaving 7 bases not matched to a gene. This CDR3 has 15 amino acids. Germline V gene data show CDR1 as GTSNPN and CDR2 as SVGIG (reference sequence). CDR3 sequence reads: CAWRRGTSGADEQFF. CDR3 DNA: TGTGCCTGGAGGCGGGGGACTAGCGGGGCGGATGAGCAGTTCTTC.

The gene calls are TRBV4-1 and TRBJ2-1; the D is unclear. Looked up from germline, CDR1 is MGHRA and CDR2 is YSYEKL. The CDR3 totals 12 residues. The ends were cut back, 1 base at V and 10 bases at J, with 8 bases in the middle. DNA for the CDR3: TGCGCCAGCAGCCAAGTCCGGCGGGAGCAGTTCTTC. Translation: CASSQVRREQFF.

The CDR3 spells CASIPGDSSYNSPLHF. CDR3 nucleotide sequence: TGTGCCAGCATCCCAGGGGACAGCTCCTATAATTCACCCCTCCACTTT. J is TRBJ1-6 and V is TRBV6-6; 7 bases are shared with TRBD1. Looked up from germline, CDR1 is MNHNY and CDR2 is SVGAGI (reference sequence). After removal of 7 bases from V and 0 bases from J, the junction contained 6 bases not matched to a gene. The CDR3 contains 16 residues.

This sequence joins TRBV5-6 and TRBJ2-5, with D possibly being TRBD1 (5 bases). The CDR3 has 14 amino acids. Deletions cut 4 bases from V and 7 bases from J, with 17 bases between. Germline V gives CDR1 SGHDT, CDR2 YYEEEE. DNA of the CDR3: TGTGCCAGCAGCCTAAATGGGGCCCCGGGGACCCAGTACTTC. It codes for CASSLNGAPGTQYF.

V and J are TRBV10-3 and TRBJ2-7, with 11 bases matching TRBD1. V lost 4 bases to trimming and J lost 0 bases; unmatched junction nucleotides: 11. The germline V gene encodes CDR1 ENHRY and CDR2 SYGVKD. CDR3 length: 18 amino acids. CDR3 nucleotides: TGTGCCATCAGTGGGAAAATAGGACAGGGGGCGAGCTCCTACGAGCAGTACTTC. Encoded protein: CAISGKIGQGASSYEQYF.

The genes are TRBV10-3 and TRBJ2-3; 13 positions agree with TRBD2. CDR3 length equals 17 residues. Germline CDR1 reads ENHRY; CDR2 reads SYGVKD. V gave up 1 base and J gave up 4 bases; unmatched junction bases: 5. CDR3 region: CAISEFGTSGNADTQYF. CDR3 coding DNA: TGTGCCATCAGTGAGTTCGGGACTAGCGGGAACGCAGATACGCAGTATTTT.

In this sample, this clone turned up once. The V gene is TRBV11-2, the J gene TRBJ2-7; 7 positions agree with TRBD1. From germline, CDR1 is SGHAT and CDR2 FQNNGV. This CDR3 has 17 amino acids. V dropped 2 bases and J dropped 4; count of bases not matched to a gene: 14. The CDR3 loop reads CASSLTAPTGWPYEQYF. The CDR3 nucleotides read TGTGCCAGCAGCTTAACCGCCCCGACAGGGTGGCCTTACGAGCAGTACTTC.

The chain uses TRBV19 and TRBJ2-7, with TRBD1 identical over 10 bases. The V segment lost 9 bases and the J segment 2 bases; nucleotides outside the gene matches: 7. The germline CDR1 and CDR2 sequences are LNHDA and SQIVND (reference sequence). This CDR3 spans 14 amino acids. Written as DNA, the CDR3 is TGTGCCAGCGGAAGGACAGGGGGAACCTACGAGCAGTACTTC. Its protein is CASGRTGGTYEQYF.

The rearrangement links TRBV5-1 to TRBJ2-5; no firm D call. The CDR3 is 11 residues long. Trimming took off 6 bases at V and 2 bases at J, with 5 bases between the two ends. Germline V gene lookup returns CDR1 SGHRS and CDR2 YFSETQ. CDR3 loop: CASTIQETQYF. CDR3 bases: TGCGCCAGCACCATTCAAGAGACCCAGTACTTC.

The V gene is TRBV7-2, the J gene TRBJ2-3, with 8 bases that match TRBD1. From germline, CDR1 is SGHTA and CDR2 FQGNSA. V was clipped by 5 bases and J by 0 bases; unmatched bases: 4. The CDR3 has 15 residues. CDR3 region: CASSRDRRSTDTQYF. In nucleotides, the CDR3 is TGTGCCAGCAGCCGGGACAGGCGGAGCACAGATACGCAGTATTTT. Looking up the rest from reference TRBV7-2 and TRBJ2-3 gives the full variable domain: GAGVSQSPSNKVTEKGKDVELRCDPISGHTALYWYRQSLGQGLEFLIYFQGNSAPDKSGLPSDRFSAERTGGSVSTLTIQRTQQEDSAVYLCASSRDRRSTDTQYFGPGTRLTVL.

The genes are TRBV5-4 and TRBJ2-1; tentatively, D is TRBD2 (6 bases). This CDR3 has 16 residues. The germline V gene encodes CDR1 SGHNT and CDR2 YYREEE (reference sequence). V lost 3 bases, J lost 0 bases, and 13 bases lay in between. CDR3 sequence (DNA): TGTGCCAGCAGCTCGGGGGTAGACAGCTCCTACAATGAGCAGTTCTTC. Translation gives CASSSGVDSSYNEQFF.

The chain couples TRBV7-9 to TRBJ1-1; tentatively, D is TRBD1 (5 bases). CDR1 and CDR2 (germline): SEHNR, FQNEAQ (reference sequence). Trimming took off 1 base at V and 1 base at J, with 7 bases between the two ends. The CDR3 runs to 14 residues. The CDR3 DNA follows: TGTGCCAGCAGCTTAGGGACAACGAACACTGAAGCTTTCTTT. Protein product: CASSLGTTNTEAFF.

The chain couples TRBV27 to TRBJ2-3; TRBD2 might be the D (6 bases). This CDR3 spans 13 amino acids. The V end lost 6 bases, the J end lost 8 bases, and 15 bases lay between the germline ends. Germline CDR1 MNHEY, CDR2 SMNVEV (reference sequence). The CDR3 DNA follows: TGTGCCAGCAGGCTCGGCGGGGCGGGTACGCAGTATTTT. It codes for CASRLGGAGTQYF.

The chain carries TRBV7-9 and TRBJ1-1; tentatively, D is TRBD1 (6 bases). V gave up 5 bases and J gave up 0 bases, with 19 bases separating them. In germline, CDR1 is SEHNR, CDR2 FQNEAQ (reference sequence). The CDR3 totals 17 residues. The CDR3 DNA reads as TGTGCCAGCAGCCCCCGGGCGGGGGCCCGAATGAACACTGAAGCTTTCTTT. It codes for CASSPRAGARMNTEAFF.

This clone was recorded a few times. This chain links TRBV19 with TRBJ2-7, with D tentatively TRBD2 (6 bases). CDR1 is LNHDA and CDR2 is SQIVND in the germline V gene (reference sequence). The germline V and J ends were trimmed by 3 bases and 4 bases, with 10 bases remaining between them. The CDR3 has 13 residues. In DNA form, the CDR3 reads TGTGCCAGTAGTATCACCGGGACTTACGAGCAGTACTTC. It yields the protein CASSITGTYEQYF.

The chain joins TRBV6-4 to TRBJ2-5; D is possibly TRBD1 (7 bases). V was clipped by 10 bases and J by 6 bases, with 18 bases between them. Per the germline V gene, CDR1 is MRHNA and CDR2 is SNTAGT. The CDR3 has 13 amino acids. The CDR3 DNA sequence: TGTGCCAACGATACAGGGGCGGGGAAGACCCAGTACTTC. Amino acids: CANDTGAGKTQYF.

The V gene is TRBV7-9, the J gene TRBJ2-5, with 9 bases matching TRBD1. The germline V gene encodes CDR1 SEHNR and CDR2 FQNEAQ (reference sequence). The CDR3 runs 16 residues. Germline trimming cut 5 bases from V and 0 bases from J; bases unmatched to any gene: 7. The CDR3 nucleotides are TGTGCCAGCAGCCCTGGGACAGGGACCGACCAAGAGACCCAGTACTTC. Its translation is CASSPGTGTDQETQYF. The entire variable domain, with the rest obtained from reference TRBV7-9 and TRBJ2-5, is as follows: DTGVSQNPRHKITKRGQNVTFRCDPISEHNRLYWYRQTLGQGPEFLTYFQNEAQLEKSRLLSDRFSAERPKGSFSTLEIQRTEQGDSAMYLCASSPGTGTDQETQYFGPGTRLLVL.

J is TRBJ2-5 and V is TRBV5-1, with TRBD2 identical over 10 bases. The J call could be wrong; TRBJ2-7 is a better fit for the DNA end. Germline lookup yields CDR1 SGHRS and CDR2 YFSETQ. The CDR3 covers 15 residues. CDR3: CASSLDLAGDYEQYF. The CDR3 DNA sequence: TGCGCCAGCAGCTTGGACCTAGCGGGGGACTACGAGCAGTACTTC.